This T cell receptor (beta chain) stems from a study of shared clonotypes between healthy human individuals. In the case of this clone: Other nucleotide sequences in the sample specify the same CDR3.

In the CD4+ fraction, cells were divided into CD45RA+ naive and CD45RA-negative memory subsets. Libraries were prepared by immunoSEQ multiplex PCR; TCRdb keeps only in-frame clonotypes and omits some of them. The data contain about 2.4 million clones, over 85% of them seen just once; the ten biggest clones take up 0.35% to 0.45%. The receptor's source is a man aged 18 to 29 in good health. Some clones in this sample may be carry-over from other donors' samples. Sequencing was performed on naive CD4+ T cells from PBMCs. Subset of the sample: CD45RA+ positively selected.

The CDR3 nucleotides read TGTGCCAGCAGCGTAGGGGGTCGGGGTAACTATGGCTACACCTTC. This sequence encodes CASSVGGRGNYGYTF. The V gene is TRBV9, the J gene TRBJ1-2; no firm D call. There are 15 residues in the CDR3. The germline gives CDR1 SGDLS, CDR2 YYNGEE. V lost 0 bases to trimming and J lost 1 base, with 10 bases between them.